One and the same sample provided the 4 T cell receptor beta chains below, sequenced in a study of T-cell memory formation after mild COVID-19. TCRdb re-called the 5' RACE reads through MiXCR, storing one row per CDR3 protein. The sample contains 300,000 or so distinct CDR3 sequences, about 16% of which appear only once. The sequenced material came from PBMCs or a T cell subset sorted from them (not recorded which). Receptors originate from a young man who had mild COVID-19 (a few samples of this study predate the infection). Cell type and time point are not known.

This chain uses TRBV28 with TRBJ2-7; 8 bases align to TRBD1. Germline values: CDR1 MDHEN, CDR2 SYDVKM. The CDR3 covers 14 residues. V dropped 6 bases and J dropped 4; count of bases not matched to a gene: 8. The CDR3 reads CASRPGGGRYEQYV. Here the CDR3 DNA reads TGTGCCAGCAGGCCAGGGGGCGGCCGGTACGAGCAGTACGTC.

The gene calls are TRBV6-5 and TRBJ2-7, with D unresolved. CDR1 is MNHEY, CDR2 SVGAGI, per germline. Trimming removed 3 bases at V and 5 bases at J, with 14 bases between. The CDR3 has 14 amino acids. DNA of the CDR3: TGTGCCAGCAGTTATTCAGGTTGGTCGGACGAGCAGTACTTC. Protein sequence: CASSYSGWSDEQYF.

V is TRBV6-2 or TRBV6-3 and J is TRBJ2-2; weak D call: TRBD1 (6 bases). Germline CDR1 and CDR2: MNHEY and SVGEGT. This CDR3 has 13 amino acids. Deletions cut 7 bases from V and 1 base from J, with 7 bases between. Here the CDR3 DNA reads TGTGCCAGCACCAGGGGGAACACCGGGGAGCTGTTTTTT. Amino acids: CASTRGNTGELFF.

In its sample, this clonotype was seen many times. The J gene is TRBJ2-1, the V gene TRBV4-1, with TRBD1 identical over 7 bases. The J segment lost 6 bases and the V segment lost 2 bases, leaving 13 bases of the junction unmatched. The CDR3 consists of 17 residues. Germline V gene sequence: CDR1 MGHRA, CDR2 YSYEKL. The CDR3 DNA is TGCGCCAGCAGCCAAACGCGAAACAGGGGTGAGGGCAATGAGCAGTTCTTC. It translates to CASSQTRNRGEGNEQFF.